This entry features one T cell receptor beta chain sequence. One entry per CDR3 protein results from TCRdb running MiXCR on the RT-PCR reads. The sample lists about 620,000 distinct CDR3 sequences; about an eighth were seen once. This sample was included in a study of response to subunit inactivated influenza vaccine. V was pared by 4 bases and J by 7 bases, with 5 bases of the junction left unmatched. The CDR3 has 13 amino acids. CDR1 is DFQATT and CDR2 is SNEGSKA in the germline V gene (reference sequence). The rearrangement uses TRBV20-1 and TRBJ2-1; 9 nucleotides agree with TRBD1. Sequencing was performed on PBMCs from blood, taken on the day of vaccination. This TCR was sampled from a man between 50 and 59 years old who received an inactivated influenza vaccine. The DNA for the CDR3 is TGCAGTGCTATCCGACAGGGGGGAAATGAGCAGTTCTTC. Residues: CSAIRQGGNEQFF.